This T cell receptor beta chain derives from a study of T cell changes during pregnancy in multiple sclerosis. Libraries were prepared by immunoSEQ multiplex PCR; TCRdb keeps only in-frame clonotypes and omits some of them. The table has 60,000 or so clones, around 90% seen once. CDR1 is LGHNT and CDR2 is FRNRAP in the germline V gene. The CDR3 loop spans 13 amino acids. Unmatched junction bases numbered 10, after V lost 7 bases and J lost 8 bases. The rearrangement joins TRBV12-5 to TRBJ1-2, with 7 bases fitting TRBD1. The sequences come from CD4+ T cells from peripheral blood mononuclear cells, collected after pregnancy. The sequence was collected from a female donor in good health, enrolled as a control in a pregnancy study. The CDR3 nucleotides are TGTGCTAGTGCTGAACAGGGGATGAGAGGCTACACCTTC. Its translation is CASAEQGMRGYTF.